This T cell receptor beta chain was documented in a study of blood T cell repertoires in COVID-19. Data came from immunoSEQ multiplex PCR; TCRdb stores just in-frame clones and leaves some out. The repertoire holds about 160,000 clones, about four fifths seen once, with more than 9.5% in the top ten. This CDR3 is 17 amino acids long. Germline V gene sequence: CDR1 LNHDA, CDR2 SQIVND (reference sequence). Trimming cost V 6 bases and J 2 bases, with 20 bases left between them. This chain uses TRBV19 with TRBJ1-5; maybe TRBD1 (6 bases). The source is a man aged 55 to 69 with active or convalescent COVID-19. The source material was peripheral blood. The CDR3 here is CASRPKGGDSGNQPQHF. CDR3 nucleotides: TGTGCCAGTAGGCCTAAAGGGGGAGATTCGGGCAATCAGCCCCAGCATTTT.